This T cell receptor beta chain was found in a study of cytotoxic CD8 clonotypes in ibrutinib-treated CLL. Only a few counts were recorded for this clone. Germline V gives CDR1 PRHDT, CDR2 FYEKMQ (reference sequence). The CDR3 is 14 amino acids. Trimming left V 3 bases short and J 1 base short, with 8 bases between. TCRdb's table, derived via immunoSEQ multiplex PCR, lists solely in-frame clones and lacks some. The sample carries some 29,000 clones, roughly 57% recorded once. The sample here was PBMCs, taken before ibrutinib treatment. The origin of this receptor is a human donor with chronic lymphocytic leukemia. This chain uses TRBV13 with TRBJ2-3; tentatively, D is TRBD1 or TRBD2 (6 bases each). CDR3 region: CASSFGGGTDTQYF. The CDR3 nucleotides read TGTGCCAGCAGCTTCGGGGGCGGCACAGATACGCAGTATTTT.